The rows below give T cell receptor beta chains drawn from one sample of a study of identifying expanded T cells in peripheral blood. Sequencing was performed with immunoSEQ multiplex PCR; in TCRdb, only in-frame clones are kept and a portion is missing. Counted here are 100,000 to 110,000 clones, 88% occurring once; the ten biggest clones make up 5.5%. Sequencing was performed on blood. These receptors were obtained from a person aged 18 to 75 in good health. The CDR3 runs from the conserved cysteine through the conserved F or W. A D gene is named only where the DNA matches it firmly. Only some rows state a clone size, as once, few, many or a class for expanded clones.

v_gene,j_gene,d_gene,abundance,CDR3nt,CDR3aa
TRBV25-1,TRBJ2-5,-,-,TGTGCCAGCACCCGCGGAGAGGGGCGCGAGACCCAGTACTTC,CASTRGEGRETQYF
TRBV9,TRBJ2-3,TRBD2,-,TGTGCCAGCAGCGTACAGGGACTACCCAGCACAGATACGCAGTATTTT,CASSVQGLPSTDTQYF
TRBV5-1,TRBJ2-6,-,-,TGCGCCAGCAGCCCGCCCAGCTCTGGGGCCAACGTCCTGACTTTC,CASSPPSSGANVLTF
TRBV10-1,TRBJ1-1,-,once,TGCGCCAGCAGTACCGGGGCCAGGGGAACTGAAGCTTTCTTT,CASSTGARGTEAFF
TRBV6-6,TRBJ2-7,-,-,TGTGCCAGCAGTTACGACGGGGCTTGGAACGAGCAGTACTTC,CASSYDGAWNEQYF
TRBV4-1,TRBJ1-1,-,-,TGCGCCAGCAGCATGGACATTAACACTGAAGCTTTCTTT,CASSMDINTEAFF
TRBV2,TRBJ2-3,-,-,TGTGCCAGCAGAGAGGGACACCCGGGGGATACGCAGTATTTT,CASREGHPGDTQYF
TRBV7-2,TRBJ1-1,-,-,TGTGCCAGCAGCGAGCAGGGATACGCTTTCTTT,CASSEQGYAFF
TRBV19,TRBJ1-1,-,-,TGTGCCAGTAGTACAGGGACACCGGATCGGCGGAACACTGAAGCTTTCTTT,CASSTGTPDRRNTEAFF
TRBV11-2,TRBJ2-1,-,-,TGTGCCAGCAGCTCTAACTACAATGAGCAGTTCTTC,CASSSNYNEQFF
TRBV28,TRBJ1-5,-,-,TGTGCCAGCAGGCGGGGGAGCAATCAGCCCCAGCATTTT,CASRRGSNQPQHF
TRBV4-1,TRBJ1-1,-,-,TGCGCCAGCAGCCAAGAGAGTTACATGAACACTGAAGCTTTCTTT,CASSQESYMNTEAFF
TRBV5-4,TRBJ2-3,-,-,TGTGCCAGCAGCTTAGGAGGGAGTGGGTCTAGCACAGATACGCAGTATTTT,CASSLGGSGSSTDTQYF
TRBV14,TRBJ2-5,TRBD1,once,TGTGCCAGCAGCCAACTAACAGGGGGCGAGGGAGAGACCCAGTACTTC,CASSQLTGGEGETQYF
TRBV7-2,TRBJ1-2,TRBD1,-,TGTGCCAGCAGCCCACAGGGGGCCTATGGCTACACCTTC,CASSPQGAYGYTF
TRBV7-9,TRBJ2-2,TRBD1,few,TGTGCCCCGGACAGGGCCACCGGGGAGCTGTTTTTT,CAPDRATGELFF
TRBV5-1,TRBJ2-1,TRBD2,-,TGCGCCAGCAGCTTGGGGGGACTAGCGGGAGACAATGAGCAGTTCTTC,CASSLGGLAGDNEQFF
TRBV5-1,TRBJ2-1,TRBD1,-,TGCGCCAGCAGCCCGGGACAGACCTGGACGCAGTTCTTC,CASSPGQTWTQFF
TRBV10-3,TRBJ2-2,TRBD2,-,TGTGCCATCACCCCGGGGACTAGCGGGTGGTACGCCGGGGAGCTGTTTTTT,CAITPGTSGWYAGELFF
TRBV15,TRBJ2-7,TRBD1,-,TGTGCCACCAGCAGAGATCTAACAGGGGAACCCTACGAGCAGTACTTC,CATSRDLTGEPYEQYF